This T cell receptor (beta chain) was captured by sequencing in a study of monozygotic twins with cystic fibrosis. The table came from immunoSEQ multiplex PCR; TCRdb's copy has only in-frame clones and leaves some out. The sample holds around 35,000 clones, nearly 85% seen once. CDR1 is LNHDA and CDR2 is SQIVND in the germline V gene (reference sequence). V trimming: 3 bases; J trimming: 7 bases; junction bases outside the gene matches: 8. The CDR3 covers 16 residues. This clone was seen only once. The clonotype comes from a girl aged 2 to 9 with cystic fibrosis. Material: blood. The chain uses TRBV19 and TRBJ1-6, with TRBD1 identical over 8 bases. CDR3 sequence (DNA): TGTGCCAGTAGTATTTCTCCGGGACAGGTGAATTCACCCCTCCACTTT. Translation gives CASSISPGQVNSPLHF.